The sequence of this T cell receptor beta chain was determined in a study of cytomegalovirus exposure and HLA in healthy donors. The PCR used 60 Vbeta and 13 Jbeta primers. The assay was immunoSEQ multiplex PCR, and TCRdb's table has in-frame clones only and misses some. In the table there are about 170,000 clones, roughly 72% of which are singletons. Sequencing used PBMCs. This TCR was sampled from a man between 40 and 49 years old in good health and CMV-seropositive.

The CDR3 DNA reads TGCGCCAGCAGGGGGACAGGGGTGTATGAAGCTTTCTTT. Translation: CASRGTGVYEAFF. V is TRBV10-2 and J is TRBJ1-1; the match to TRBD1 covers 10 bases. Germline values: CDR1 WSHSY, CDR2 SAAADI. The V gene end was trimmed by 6 bases and the J gene end by 7 bases; junction bases not matched to a gene: 5. This CDR3 has 13 residues.